The rows below give T cell receptor beta chains drawn from one sample of a study of T cell responses to AZD1222 COVID-19 vaccine. Profiling relied on immunoSEQ multiplex PCR, and the TCRdb table lists in-frame clones only, not all of them. The table includes around 140,000 clones, about 94% detected once. This material consisted of peripheral blood, taken 28 days after the second AZD1222 dose. The receptors derive from an adult who received the AZD1222 COVID-19 vaccine. Both conserved end residues are part of each CDR3. A D gene is named only where the DNA matches it firmly. A clone size is listed for some rows: how often the clone was seen (once, few, many), or a class if it is expanded.

>15|TRBV7-2|.|TRBJ2-1|.
TGTGCCAGCACCCAGAATGGGTATGGATACAATGAGCAGTTCTTC
CASTQNGYGYNEQFF
>15|TRBV6-5|TRBD2|TRBJ2-1|.
TGTGCCAGCAGTTACTCTGCTAGCGGCCACAATGAGCAGTTCTTC
CASSYSASGHNEQFF
>14|TRBV28|.|TRBJ2-2|.
TGTGCCAGCAGTTCCCCAGGGTCCACCGGGGAGCTGTTTTTT
CASSSPGSTGELFF
>17|TRBV28|.|TRBJ1-6|.
TGTGCCAGCAGTTCGGTCGATTTTGGTAAGGCAAATTCACCCCTCCACTTT
CASSSVDFGKANSPLHF
>13|TRBV7-2|TRBD1|TRBJ1-5|.
TGTGCCAGCAGCCCGACAGGGGTAGAGCCCCAGCATTTT
CASSPTGVEPQHF
>13|TRBV18|.|TRBJ2-2|.
TGTGCCAGCTCACCATCAGCCACCGGGGAGCTGTTTTTT
CASSPSATGELFF
>13|TRBV6-5|.|TRBJ2-7|.
TGTGCCAGCAGCTCTCTAGCGAATAGCGAGCAGTACTTC
CASSSLANSEQYF
>14|TRBV6-5|TRBD2|TRBJ2-1|.
TGTGCCAGCCGCCCAAGCGGGGAAATGAATGAGCAGTTCTTC
CASRPSGEMNEQFF
>12|TRBV19|.|TRBJ2-5|.
TGTGCCAGTAGTACAGGGGAAGAGACCCAGTACTTC
CASSTGEETQYF
>13|TRBV12-3/TRBV12-4|.|TRBJ2-1|.
TGTGCCAGCAGTACCACGGCGTACAATGAGCAGTTCTTC
CASSTTAYNEQFF
>13|TRBV11-3|.|TRBJ2-3|.
TGTGCCAGCAGCAGGGGAAAACGAGATACGCAGTATTTT
CASSRGKRDTQYF
>14|TRBV5-5|.|TRBJ2-1|.
TGTGCCAGCAGCTTCCGGCAGGGGGGGGATGAGCAGTTCTTC
CASSFRQGGDEQFF
>13|TRBV4-2|.|TRBJ1-5|few
TGTGCCAGCAGCCTAAGGGGTGAAGGGCCCCAGCATTTT
CASSLRGEGPQHF
>16|TRBV11-1|.|TRBJ2-1|.
TGTGCCAGCAGCCCACGGGGCAGGCAGAGGGACAATGAGCAGTTCTTC
CASSPRGRQRDNEQFF
>15|TRBV27|.|TRBJ1-5|.
TGTGCCAGCAGTTCGGCAGGGAATCGCAATCAGCCCCAGCATTTT
CASSSAGNRNQPQHF
>13|TRBV19|.|TRBJ2-4|.
TGTGCCAGTAGTATTGGGGGGTCTGTTGGTCAGTACTTC
CASSIGGSVGQYF
>14|TRBV7-2|.|TRBJ1-1|few
TGTGCCAGCAGCTTCGAGTTCATGAACACTGAAGCTTTCTTT
CASSFEFMNTEAFF
>15|TRBV5-1|.|TRBJ1-1|.
TGCGCCAGCAGCATTATCGGGGGAGGGAACACTGAAGCTTTCTTT
CASSIIGGGNTEAFF
>14|TRBV7-2|.|TRBJ2-7|.
TGTGCCAGCAGCCCGACGGGGGCCTCCTACGAGCAGTACTTC
CASSPTGASYEQYF
>13|TRBV6-2/TRBV6-3|.|TRBJ2-1|.
TGTGCCAGCAGTTACCGGCGAGACAATGAGCAGTTCTTC
CASSYRRDNEQFF
>16|TRBV7-2|.|TRBJ2-3|once
TGTGCCAGCAGCTTGTTCACGTCAGGAGGCACAGATACGCAGTATTTT
CASSLFTSGGTDTQYF
>15|TRBV5-1|.|TRBJ2-3|.
TGCGCCAGCAGCTTAAACCGGGGCGCCTCAGATACGCAGTATTTT
CASSLNRGASDTQYF
>13|TRBV9|.|TRBJ1-1|.
TGTGCCAGCAGCGCGACACAGGGTTCTGAAGCTTTCTTT
CASSATQGSEAFF
>14|TRBV7-3|TRBD1|TRBJ1-2|.
TGTGCCAGCAGCTTAGGGGGACAGGGGTACGGCTACACCTTC
CASSLGGQGYGYTF
>14|TRBV4-2|TRBD1|TRBJ1-1|.
TGTGCCAGCAGCAGCTGGACAGGGATCACTGAAGCTTTCTTT
CASSSWTGITEAFF
>15|TRBV7-2|.|TRBJ1-6|.
TGTGCCAGCAGCCCGGGACCCGCCAATAATTCACCCCTCCACTTT
CASSPGPANNSPLHF
>14|TRBV27|.|TRBJ2-1|.
TGTGCCAGCAGTTTCTGGGCAGGGCACAATGAGCAGTTCTTC
CASSFWAGHNEQFF
>19|TRBV5-1|TRBD2|TRBJ2-1|.
TGCGCCAGCAGCTTCCTGGGTAGCGGGGGTGGGGCATCCTACAATGAGCAGTTCTTC
CASSFLGSGGGASYNEQFF
>15|TRBV16|.|TRBJ2-7|.
TGTGCCAGCAGCCAACCTGGTCAGATCCTTGCTGAGCAGTACTTC
CASSQPGQILAEQYF
>15|TRBV7-9|.|TRBJ2-1|.
TGTGCCAGCAGCCGCGGTATCGGCTCCTACAATGAGCAGTTCTTC
CASSRGIGSYNEQFF
>15|TRBV11-2|.|TRBJ1-2|.
TGTGCCAGCAGCTTAGACTTTGGGGGGTACACGGGCTACACCTTC
CASSLDFGGYTGYTF
>15|TRBV19|.|TRBJ2-1|once
TGTGCCAGTAGTCCCACCCCGGGCCCCTACAATGAGCAGTTCTTC
CASSPTPGPYNEQFF
>13|TRBV5-1|.|TRBJ2-2|.
TGCGCCAGCAGCTTGGTCTCGCCTGGGGAGCTGTTTTTT
CASSLVSPGELFF
>13|TRBV19|.|TRBJ1-2|.
TGTGCCAGTACTCGACGGGAAGACCATGGCTACACCTTC
CASTRREDHGYTF
>14|TRBV11-2|.|TRBJ1-2|.
TGTGCCAGCAGCTTGTTATCGTTCCCTTATGGCTACACCTTC
CASSLLSFPYGYTF
>12|TRBV29-1|.|TRBJ1-3|.
TGCAGCGCCGAGTTGTATGGCAACACCATATATTTT
CSAELYGNTIYF
>22|TRBV7-3|TRBD2|TRBJ2-2|.
TGTGCCAGCAGCTTAATAGGAGGGACTAGCGGGGGGACATACGCCAACACCGGGGAGCTGTTTTTT
CASSLIGGTSGGTYANTGELFF
>17|TRBV3-1/TRBV3-2|.|TRBJ1-2|.
TGTGCCAGCAGCCTTAGGAATTTAGACAGGTCTAACTATGGCTACACCTTC
CASSLRNLDRSNYGYTF
>17|TRBV4-1|.|TRBJ2-5|.
TGCGCCAGCAGCCAAGACCCTCCAGGGGCCATCCAAGAGACCCAGTACTTC
CASSQDPPGAIQETQYF
>17|TRBV7-9|.|TRBJ1-5|.
TGTGCCAGCAGCTTAGCGTTTGAGGGAAATAGCAATCAGCCCCAGCATTTT
CASSLAFEGNSNQPQHF
>14|TRBV5-1|.|TRBJ2-7|.
TGCGCCAGCACGGAAGGAAGAAGGCCCTACGAGCAGTACTTC
CASTEGRRPYEQYF
>16|TRBV28|.|TRBJ1-3|once
TGTGCCAGCACCCTGGGGACGGCCAGCTCTGGAAACACCATATATTTT
CASTLGTASSGNTIYF
>14|TRBV4-1|.|TRBJ1-1|.
TGCGCCAGCAGCCAAGTATTACCGGGAGGTGAAGCTTTCTTT
CASSQVLPGGEAFF
>13|TRBV12-3/TRBV12-4|.|TRBJ1-2|.
TGTGCCAGCAGTTTTGGGGAGCGGGGTGGCTACACCTTC
CASSFGERGGYTF
>14|TRBV11-2|.|TRBJ2-3|.
TGTGCCAGCAGCTTAGACCGAGGAAGGGATACGCAGTATTTT
CASSLDRGRDTQYF